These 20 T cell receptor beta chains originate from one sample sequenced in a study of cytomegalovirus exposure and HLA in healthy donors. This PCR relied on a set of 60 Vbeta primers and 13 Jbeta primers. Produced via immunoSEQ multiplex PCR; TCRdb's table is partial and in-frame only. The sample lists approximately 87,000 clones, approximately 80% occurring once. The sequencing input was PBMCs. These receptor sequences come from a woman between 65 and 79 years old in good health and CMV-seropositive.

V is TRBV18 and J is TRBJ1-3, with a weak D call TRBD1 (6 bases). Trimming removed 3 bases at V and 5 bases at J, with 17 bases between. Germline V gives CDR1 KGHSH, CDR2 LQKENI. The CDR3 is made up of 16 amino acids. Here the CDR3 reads CASSPFTGSIRNTIYF. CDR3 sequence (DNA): TGTGCCAGCTCACCCTTCACAGGGTCGATAAGAAACACCATATATTTT.

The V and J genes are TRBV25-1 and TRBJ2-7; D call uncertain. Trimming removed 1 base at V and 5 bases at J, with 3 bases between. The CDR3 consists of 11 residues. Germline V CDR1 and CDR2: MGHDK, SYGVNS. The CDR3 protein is CASSEFNEQYF. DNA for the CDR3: TGTGCCAGCAGTGAATTTAACGAGCAGTACTTC.

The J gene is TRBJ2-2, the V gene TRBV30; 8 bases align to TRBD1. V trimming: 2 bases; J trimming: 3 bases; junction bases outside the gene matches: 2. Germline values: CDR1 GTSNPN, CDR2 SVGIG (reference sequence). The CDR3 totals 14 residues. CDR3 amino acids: CAWSPTGDTGELFF. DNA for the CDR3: TGTGCCTGGAGTCCGACAGGGGACACCGGGGAGCTGTTTTTT. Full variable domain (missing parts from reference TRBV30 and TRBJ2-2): SQTIHQWPATLVQPVGSPLSLECTVEGTSNPNLYWYRQAAGRGLQLLFYSVGIGQISSEVPQNLSASRPQDRQFILSSKKLLLSDSGFYLCAWSPTGDTGELFFGEGSRLTVL.

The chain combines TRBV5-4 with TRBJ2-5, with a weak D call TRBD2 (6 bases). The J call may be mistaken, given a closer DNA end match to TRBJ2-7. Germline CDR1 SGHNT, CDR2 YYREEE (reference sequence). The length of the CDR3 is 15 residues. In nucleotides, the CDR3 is TGTGCCAGCACTTTTGAGCCGGGAGAGATCTACGAGCAGTACTTC. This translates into CASTFEPGEIYEQYF.

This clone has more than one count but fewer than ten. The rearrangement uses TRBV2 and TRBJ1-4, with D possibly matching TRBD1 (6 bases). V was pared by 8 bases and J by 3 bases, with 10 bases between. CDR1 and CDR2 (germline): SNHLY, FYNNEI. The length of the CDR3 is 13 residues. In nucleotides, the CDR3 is TGTGCCAGCGAACAGGGACCTAATGAAAAACTGTTTTTT. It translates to CASEQGPNEKLFF.

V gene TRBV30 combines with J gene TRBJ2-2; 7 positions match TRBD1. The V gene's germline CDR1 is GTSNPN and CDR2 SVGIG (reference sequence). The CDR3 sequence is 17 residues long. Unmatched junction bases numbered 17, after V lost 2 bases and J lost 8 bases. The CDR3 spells CAWSPTRGRSPGGELFF. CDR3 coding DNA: TGTGCCTGGAGTCCAACAAGGGGGCGCTCTCCTGGTGGGGAGCTGTTTTTT.

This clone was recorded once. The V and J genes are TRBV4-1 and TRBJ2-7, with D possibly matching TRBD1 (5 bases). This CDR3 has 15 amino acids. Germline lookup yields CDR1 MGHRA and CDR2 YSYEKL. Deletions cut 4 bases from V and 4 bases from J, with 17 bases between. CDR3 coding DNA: TGCGCCAGCAGCCGCACGGCAGGGCCCCTGTACGAGCAGTACTTC. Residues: CASSRTAGPLYEQYF.

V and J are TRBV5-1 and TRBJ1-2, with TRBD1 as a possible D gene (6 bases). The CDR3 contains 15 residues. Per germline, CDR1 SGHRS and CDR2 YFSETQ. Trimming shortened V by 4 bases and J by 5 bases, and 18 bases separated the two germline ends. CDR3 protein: CASSESGQPSYGYTF. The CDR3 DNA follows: TGCGCCAGCAGCGAATCAGGACAGCCATCTTATGGCTACACCTTC.

In DNA, the CDR3 is TGCGCCAGCAGCCCGGGACAGGGGGCCTTGGAAGAGACTGAAGCTTTCTTT. It codes for CASSPGQGALEETEAFF. The chain employs TRBV5-1 and TRBJ1-1, with TRBD1 identical over 12 bases. The CDR3 is 17 amino acids. Germline assignment: CDR1 SGHRS and CDR2 YFSETQ. J lost 5 bases, V lost 4 bases, and 12 bases had no gene match. Supplemented by reference TRBV5-1 and TRBJ1-1, the full variable domain reads KAGVTQTPRYLIKTRGQQVTLSCSPISGHRSVSWYQQTPGQGLQFLFEYFSETQRNKGNFPGRFSGRQFSNSRSEMNVSTLELGDSALYLCASSPGQGALEETEAFFGQGTRLTVV.

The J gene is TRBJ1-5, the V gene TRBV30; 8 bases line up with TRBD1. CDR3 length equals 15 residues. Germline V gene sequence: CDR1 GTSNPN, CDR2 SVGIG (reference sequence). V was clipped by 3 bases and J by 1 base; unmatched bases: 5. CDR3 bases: TGTGCCTGGAGCCAGGGACAGGCCAGCAATCAGCCCCAGCATTTT. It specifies CAWSQGQASNQPQHF.

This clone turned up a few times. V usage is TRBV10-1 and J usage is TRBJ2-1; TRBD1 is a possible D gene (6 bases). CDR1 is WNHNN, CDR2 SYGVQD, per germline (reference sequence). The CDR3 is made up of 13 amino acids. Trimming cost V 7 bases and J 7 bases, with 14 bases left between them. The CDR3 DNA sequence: TGCGCCAGCACCAAAGCTGGGACAAATGAGCAGTTCTTC. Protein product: CASTKAGTNEQFF.

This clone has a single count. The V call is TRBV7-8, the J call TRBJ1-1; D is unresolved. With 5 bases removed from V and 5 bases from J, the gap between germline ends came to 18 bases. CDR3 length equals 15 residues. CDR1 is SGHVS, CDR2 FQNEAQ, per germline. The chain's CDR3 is CASSRTGSRGTEAFF. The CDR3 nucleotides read TGTGCCAGCAGCCGAACGGGGTCCCGAGGAACTGAAGCTTTCTTT.

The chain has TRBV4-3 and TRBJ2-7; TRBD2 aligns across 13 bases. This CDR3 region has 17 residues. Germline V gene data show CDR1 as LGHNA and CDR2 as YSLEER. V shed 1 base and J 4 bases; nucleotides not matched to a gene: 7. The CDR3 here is CASSQGHTGLAGYEQYF. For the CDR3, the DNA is TGCGCCAGCAGCCAAGGGCACACGGGACTAGCGGGATACGAGCAGTACTTC.

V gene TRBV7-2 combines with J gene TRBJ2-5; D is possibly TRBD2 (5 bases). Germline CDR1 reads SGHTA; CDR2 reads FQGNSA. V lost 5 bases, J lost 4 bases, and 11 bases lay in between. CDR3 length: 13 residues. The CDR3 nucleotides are TGTGCCAGCAGCCTCGGAGGACGAGAGACCCAGTACTTC. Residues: CASSLGGRETQYF.

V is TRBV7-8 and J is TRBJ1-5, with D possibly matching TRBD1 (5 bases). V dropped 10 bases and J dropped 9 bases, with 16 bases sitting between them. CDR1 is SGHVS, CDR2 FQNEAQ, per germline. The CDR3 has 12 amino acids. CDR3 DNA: TGTGCCACAGGAGGGGCCGCTCGGCCCCAGCATTTT. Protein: CATGGAARPQHF.

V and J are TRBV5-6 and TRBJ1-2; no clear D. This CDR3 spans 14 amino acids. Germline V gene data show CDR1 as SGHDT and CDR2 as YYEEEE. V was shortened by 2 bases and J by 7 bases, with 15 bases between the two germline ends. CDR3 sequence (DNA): TGTGCCAGCAGCTTCTCGACCCTAGCTGGTGGCTACACCTTC. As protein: CASSFSTLAGGYTF.

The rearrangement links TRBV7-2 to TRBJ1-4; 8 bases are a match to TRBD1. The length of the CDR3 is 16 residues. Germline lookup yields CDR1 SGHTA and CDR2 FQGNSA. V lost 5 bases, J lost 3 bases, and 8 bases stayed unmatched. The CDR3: CASSGAGGSANEKLFF. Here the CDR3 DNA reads TGTGCCAGCAGCGGGGCAGGGGGCTCGGCTAATGAAAAACTGTTTTTT.

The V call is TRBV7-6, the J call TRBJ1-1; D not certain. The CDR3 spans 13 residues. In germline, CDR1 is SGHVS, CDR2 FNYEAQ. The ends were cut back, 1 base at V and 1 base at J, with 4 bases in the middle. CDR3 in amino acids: CASSLGANTEAFF. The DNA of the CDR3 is TGTGCCAGCAGCTTAGGAGCGAACACTGAAGCTTTCTTT.

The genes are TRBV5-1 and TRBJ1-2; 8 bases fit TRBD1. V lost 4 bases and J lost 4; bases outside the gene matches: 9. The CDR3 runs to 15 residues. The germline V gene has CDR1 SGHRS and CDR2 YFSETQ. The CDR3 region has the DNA TGCGCCAGCAGCCCCGGACAGGGAATGGCCTATGGCTACACCTTC. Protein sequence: CASSPGQGMAYGYTF. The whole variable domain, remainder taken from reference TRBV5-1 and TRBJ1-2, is KAGVTQTPRYLIKTRGQQVTLSCSPISGHRSVSWYQQTPGQGLQFLFEYFSETQRNKGNFPGRFSGRQFSNSRSEMNVSTLELGDSALYLCASSPGQGMAYGYTFGSGTRLTVV.

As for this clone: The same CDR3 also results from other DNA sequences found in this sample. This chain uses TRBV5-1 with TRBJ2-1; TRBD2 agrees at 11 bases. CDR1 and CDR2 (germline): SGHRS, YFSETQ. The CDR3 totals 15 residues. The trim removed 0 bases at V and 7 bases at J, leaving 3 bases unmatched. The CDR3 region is CASSLELAGVNEQFF. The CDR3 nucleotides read TGCGCCAGCAGCTTGGAACTAGCGGGAGTGAATGAGCAGTTCTTC.